A selection of T cell receptor beta chains follows, all from one sample in a study of T cell clones after liver transplantation. Clones were sequenced by immunoSEQ multiplex PCR, and TCRdb holds only the in-frame ones, with some missing. The sample includes some 110,000 clones, 90% of them seen just once. Sequencing was performed on CD4+ T cells from blood, taken 12 months after liver transplant. Source of these receptors: a human patient who received a liver transplant. The T cells may partly be graft donor cells. Each CDR3 is given without its conserved first and last residue. Each record gives: J gene, V gene, CDR3 protein.

TRBJ2-4,TRBV5-8,ASRYGTSGRKNIQY
TRBJ1-3,TRBV15,ATSTGTGNTIY
TRBJ2-3,TRBV5-4,ASKNGLAGDAQY
TRBJ2-7,TRBV6-6,ASRQVGGRFYEQY
TRBJ1-4,TRBV30,AWSVQGIEKLF
TRBJ2-1,TRBV29-1,SVVEGPNEQF
TRBJ2-1,TRBV2,ASSEMAGGYNEQF
TRBJ1-3,TRBV7-8,ASSPWDRASGNTIY
TRBJ2-7,TRBV6-1,ASSATGTGGEQY
TRBJ1-5,TRBV5-1,ASSWGPRDFGNQPQH
TRBJ2-3,TRBV6-1,ASRERGSTDTQY
TRBJ2-5,TRBV30,AWSSAQETQY
TRBJ1-4,TRBV5-1,ASSDGTNEKLF
TRBJ2-7,TRBV4-2,ASSQDLRNRASGMWYEQY
TRBJ2-6,TRBV5-4,ASSFPRGGVTGANVLT
TRBJ2-1,TRBV11-3,AISISGGSYNEQF
TRBJ2-3,TRBV18,ASSPRGASTDTQY
TRBJ2-5,TRBV9,ASSVGPKETQY
TRBJ2-7,TRBV10-3,AIGAGEVYEQY
TRBJ1-1,TRBV29-1,SVDRTGMNTEAF
TRBJ2-1,TRBV6-5,ASSWSSFDSYNEQF
TRBJ1-1,TRBV14,ASSQDRTGRRAF
TRBJ2-5,TRBV28,ASSTPAAQY
TRBJ2-7,TRBV6-1,ASSVVLADTYEQY
TRBJ1-2,TRBV18,ASSPLLARDYGYT
TRBJ1-1,TRBV7-6,ASSLMGDTEAF
TRBJ2-3,TRBV5-1,ASSLLGDTQY
TRBJ2-7,TRBV11-1,ASSTSGALSYEQY
TRBJ2-1,TRBV25-1,ASSGISEQF
TRBJ2-2,TRBV27,ASSFKQGASGELF
TRBJ2-7,TRBV18,ASSPSSSGREYEQY
TRBJ2-2,TRBV5-1,ASSLELAGVRGELF
TRBJ1-5,TRBV19,ASNFLGGTDQPQH
TRBJ2-1,TRBV2,ASRNAGVGNNEQF
TRBJ2-7,TRBV19,ASSKLAGLYEQY
TRBJ2-7,TRBV19,ASSTSGTGPYEQY
TRBJ2-2,TRBV7-3,ASSSPGILNTGELF
TRBJ2-7,TRBV10-3,ATRLDSPKDEQY
TRBJ1-2,TRBV9,ASSVGTGGDYGYT
TRBJ2-5,TRBV30,ACLPAGEETQY
TRBJ2-7,TRBV4-1,ASSQDFTGHQVYEQY
TRBJ1-2,TRBV19,ASKSRPPNYGYT
TRBJ2-3,TRBV5-6,ASSLAAGGRDTQY
TRBJ2-1,TRBV7-2,ASSPAAGPEQF
TRBJ2-7,TRBV6-1,ASRYRDRGPYEQY
TRBJ1-1,TRBV19,ASTPAGGPPEAF
TRBJ2-7,TRBV5-4,ASSLAEGNHEQY
TRBJ1-1,TRBV9,ASSVVVSGAEAF